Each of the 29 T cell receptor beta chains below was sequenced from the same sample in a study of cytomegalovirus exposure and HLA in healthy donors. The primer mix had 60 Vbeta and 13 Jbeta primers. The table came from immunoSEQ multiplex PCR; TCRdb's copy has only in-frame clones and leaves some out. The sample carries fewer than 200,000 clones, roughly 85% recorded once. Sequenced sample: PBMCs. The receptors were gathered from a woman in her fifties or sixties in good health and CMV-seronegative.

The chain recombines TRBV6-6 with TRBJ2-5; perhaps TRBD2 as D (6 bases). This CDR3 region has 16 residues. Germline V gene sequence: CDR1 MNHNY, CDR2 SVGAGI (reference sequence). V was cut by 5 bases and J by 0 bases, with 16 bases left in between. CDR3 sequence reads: CASSTTKGRNQETQYF. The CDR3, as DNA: TGTGCCAGCAGTACAACTAAAGGGAGGAACCAAGAGACCCAGTACTTC.

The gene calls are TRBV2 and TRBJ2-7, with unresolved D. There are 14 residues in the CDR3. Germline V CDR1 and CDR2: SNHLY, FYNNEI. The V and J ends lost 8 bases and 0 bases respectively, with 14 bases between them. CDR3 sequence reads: CASLREADSYEQYF. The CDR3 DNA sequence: TGTGCCAGCCTACGAGAGGCCGACTCCTACGAGCAGTACTTC.

CDR3 residues: CASSRERYGANVLTF. As DNA, the CDR3 is TGTGCCAGTAGTAGGGAGAGGTATGGAGCCAACGTCCTGACTTTC. This chain links TRBV19 with TRBJ2-6; D might be TRBD2 (5 bases). Per the germline V gene, CDR1 is LNHDA and CDR2 is SQIVND (reference sequence). Trimming pared 4 bases from V and 7 bases from J, leaving 14 bases between. This CDR3 has 15 residues.

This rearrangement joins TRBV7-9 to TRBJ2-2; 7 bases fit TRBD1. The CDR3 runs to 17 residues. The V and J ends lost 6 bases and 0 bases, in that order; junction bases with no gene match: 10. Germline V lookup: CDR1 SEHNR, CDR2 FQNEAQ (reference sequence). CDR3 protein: CASSYRVTGANTGELFF. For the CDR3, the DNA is TGTGCCAGCAGTTATAGGGTAACAGGGGCGAACACCGGGGAGCTGTTTTTT.

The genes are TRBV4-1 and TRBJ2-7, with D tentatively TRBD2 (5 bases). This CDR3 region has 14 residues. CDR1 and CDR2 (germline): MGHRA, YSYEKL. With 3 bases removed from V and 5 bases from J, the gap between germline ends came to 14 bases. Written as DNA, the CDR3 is TGCGCCAGCAGCCACGCGAGGGCCCCCCACGAGCAGTACTTC. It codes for CASSHARAPHEQYF.

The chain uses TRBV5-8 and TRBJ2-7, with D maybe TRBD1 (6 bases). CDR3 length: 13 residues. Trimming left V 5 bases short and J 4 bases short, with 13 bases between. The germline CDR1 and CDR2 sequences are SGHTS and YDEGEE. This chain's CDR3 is CASSRRDNYEQYF. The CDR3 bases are TGTGCCAGCAGTCGCCGGGACAATTACGAGCAGTACTTC.

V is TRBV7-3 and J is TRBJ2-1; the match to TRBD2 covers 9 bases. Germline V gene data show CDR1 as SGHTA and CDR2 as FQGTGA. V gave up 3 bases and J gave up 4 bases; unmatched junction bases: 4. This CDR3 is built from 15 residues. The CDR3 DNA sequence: TGTGCCAGCAGCTTTAGCGGGAGCCAGTACAATGAGCAGTTCTTC. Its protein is CASSFSGSQYNEQFF.

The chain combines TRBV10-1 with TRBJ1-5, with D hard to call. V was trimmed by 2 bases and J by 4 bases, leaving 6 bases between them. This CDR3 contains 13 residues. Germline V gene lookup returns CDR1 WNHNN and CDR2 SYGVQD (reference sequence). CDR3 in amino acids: CASSESSNQPQHF. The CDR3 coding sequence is TGCGCCAGCAGTGAGAGCTCTAATCAGCCCCAGCATTTT.

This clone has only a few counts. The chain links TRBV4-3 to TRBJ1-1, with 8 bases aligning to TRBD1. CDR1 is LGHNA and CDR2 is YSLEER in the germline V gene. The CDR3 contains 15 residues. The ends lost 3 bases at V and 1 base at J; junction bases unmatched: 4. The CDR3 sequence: CASSHLGQGNTEAFF. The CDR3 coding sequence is TGCGCCAGCAGCCATCTAGGACAGGGGAACACTGAAGCTTTCTTT.

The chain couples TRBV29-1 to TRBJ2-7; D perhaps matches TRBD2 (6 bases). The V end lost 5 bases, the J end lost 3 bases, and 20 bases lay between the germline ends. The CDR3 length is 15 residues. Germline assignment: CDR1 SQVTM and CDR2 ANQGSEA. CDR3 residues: CSVSPEGSGVYEQYF. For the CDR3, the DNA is TGCAGCGTTTCCCCGGAGGGGTCCGGGGTCTACGAGCAGTACTTC.

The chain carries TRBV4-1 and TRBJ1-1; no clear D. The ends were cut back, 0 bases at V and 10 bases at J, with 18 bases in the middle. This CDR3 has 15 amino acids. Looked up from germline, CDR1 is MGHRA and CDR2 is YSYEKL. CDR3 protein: CASSQDSMDSRVAFF. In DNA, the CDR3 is TGCGCCAGCAGCCAAGATAGTATGGATTCACGGGTAGCTTTCTTT.

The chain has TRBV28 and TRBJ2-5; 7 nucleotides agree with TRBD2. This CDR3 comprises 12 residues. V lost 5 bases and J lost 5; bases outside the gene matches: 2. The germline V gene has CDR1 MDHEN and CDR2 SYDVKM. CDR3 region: CASSKGGETQYF. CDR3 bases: TGTGCCAGCAGTAAGGGAGGGGAGACCCAGTACTTC.

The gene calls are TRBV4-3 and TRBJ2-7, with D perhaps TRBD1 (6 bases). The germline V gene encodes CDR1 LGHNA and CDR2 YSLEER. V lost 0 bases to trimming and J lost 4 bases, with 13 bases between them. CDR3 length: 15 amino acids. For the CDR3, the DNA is TGCGCCAGCAGCCAAGACCGGGACACAATTTACGAGCAGTACTTC. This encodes CASSQDRDTIYEQYF.

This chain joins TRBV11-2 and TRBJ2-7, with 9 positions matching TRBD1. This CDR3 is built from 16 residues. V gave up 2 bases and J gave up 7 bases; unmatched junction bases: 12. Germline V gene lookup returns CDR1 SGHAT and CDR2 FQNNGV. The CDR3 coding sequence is TGTGCCAGCAGCTTAACCCCGGGACAGGGTAGTTATGAGCAGTACTTC. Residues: CASSLTPGQGSYEQYF.

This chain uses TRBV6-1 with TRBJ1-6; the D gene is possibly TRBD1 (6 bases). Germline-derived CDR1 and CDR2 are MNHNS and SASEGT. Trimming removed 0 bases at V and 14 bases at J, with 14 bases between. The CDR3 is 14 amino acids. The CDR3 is CASSEAGTFITLHF. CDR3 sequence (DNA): TGTGCCAGCAGTGAAGCTGGGACATTCATCACCCTCCACTTT.

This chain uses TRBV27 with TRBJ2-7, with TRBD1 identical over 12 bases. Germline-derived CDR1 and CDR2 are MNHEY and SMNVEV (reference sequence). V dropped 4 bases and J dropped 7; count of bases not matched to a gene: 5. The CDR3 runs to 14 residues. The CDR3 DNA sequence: TGTGCCAGCAGTTCCGGGACAGGGGGCGATGAGCAGTACTTC. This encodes CASSSGTGGDEQYF.

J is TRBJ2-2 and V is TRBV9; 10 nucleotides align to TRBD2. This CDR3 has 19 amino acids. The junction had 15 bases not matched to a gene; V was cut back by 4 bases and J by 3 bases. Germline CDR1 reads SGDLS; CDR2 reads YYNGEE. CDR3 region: CASSPRRASGGKDTGELFF. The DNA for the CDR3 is TGTGCCAGCAGCCCCCGGCGGGCTAGCGGGGGTAAGGACACCGGGGAGCTGTTTTTT.

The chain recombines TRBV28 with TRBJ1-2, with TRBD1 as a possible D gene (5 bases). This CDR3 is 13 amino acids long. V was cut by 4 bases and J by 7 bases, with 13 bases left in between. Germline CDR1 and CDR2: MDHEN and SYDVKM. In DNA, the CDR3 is TGTGCCAGCAGTTCGGGGGGATTGCGTGGCTACACCTTC. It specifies CASSSGGLRGYTF.

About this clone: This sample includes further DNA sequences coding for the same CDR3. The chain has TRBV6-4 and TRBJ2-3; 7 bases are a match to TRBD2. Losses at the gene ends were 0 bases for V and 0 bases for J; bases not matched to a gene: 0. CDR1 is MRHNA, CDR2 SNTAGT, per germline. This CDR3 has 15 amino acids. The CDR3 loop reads CASSDSAGSTDTQYF. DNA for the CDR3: TGTGCCAGCAGTGACTCAGCGGGGAGCACAGATACGCAGTATTTT.

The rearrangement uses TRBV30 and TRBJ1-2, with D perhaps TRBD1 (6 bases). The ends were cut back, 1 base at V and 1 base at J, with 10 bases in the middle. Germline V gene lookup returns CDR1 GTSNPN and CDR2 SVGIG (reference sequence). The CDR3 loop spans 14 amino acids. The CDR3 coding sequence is TGTGCCTGGAGTGGGACAGAATTTAACTATGGCTACACCTTC. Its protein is CAWSGTEFNYGYTF.

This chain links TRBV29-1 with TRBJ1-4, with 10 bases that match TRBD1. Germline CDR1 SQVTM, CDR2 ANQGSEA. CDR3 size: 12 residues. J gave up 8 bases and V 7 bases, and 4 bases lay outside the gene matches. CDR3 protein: CSGRDRGEKLFF. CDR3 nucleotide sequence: TGCAGCGGCCGGGACAGGGGCGAAAAACTGTTTTTT.

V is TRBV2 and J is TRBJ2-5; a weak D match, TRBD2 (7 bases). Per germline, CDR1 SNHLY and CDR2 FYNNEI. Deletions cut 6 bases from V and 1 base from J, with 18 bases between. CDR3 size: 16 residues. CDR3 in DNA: TGTGCCAGCAGGACGTTACGGGGGGCCCTCCAAGAGACCCAGTACTTC. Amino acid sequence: CASRTLRGALQETQYF.

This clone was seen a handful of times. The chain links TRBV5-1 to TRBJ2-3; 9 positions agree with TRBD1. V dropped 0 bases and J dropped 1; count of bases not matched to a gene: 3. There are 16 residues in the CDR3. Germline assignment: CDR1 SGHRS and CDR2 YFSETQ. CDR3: CASSLGGQGGTDTQYF. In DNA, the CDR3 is TGCGCCAGCAGCTTGGGGGGACAGGGAGGCACAGATACGCAGTATTTT.

The CDR3 here is CASSSGQNQPQHF. In DNA, the CDR3 is TGTGCCAGCAGTTCCGGACAGAATCAGCCCCAGCATTTT. This chain joins TRBV7-2 and TRBJ1-5; the D gene is possibly TRBD1 (6 bases). Per germline, CDR1 SGHTA and CDR2 FQGNSA. This CDR3 comprises 13 residues. V lost 6 bases and J lost 4, with 10 bases in between. Drawing the rest from reference TRBV7-2 and TRBJ1-5, the complete variable domain is GAGVSQSPSNKVTEKGKDVELRCDPISGHTALYWYRQSLGQGLEFLIYFQGNSAPDKSGLPSDRFSAERTGGSVSTLTIQRTQQEDSAVYLCASSSGQNQPQHFGDGTRLSIL.

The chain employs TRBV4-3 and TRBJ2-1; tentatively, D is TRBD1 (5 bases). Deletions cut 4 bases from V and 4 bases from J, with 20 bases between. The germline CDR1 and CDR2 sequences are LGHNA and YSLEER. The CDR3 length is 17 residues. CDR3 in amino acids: CASSLIKGQISYNEQFF. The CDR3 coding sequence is TGCGCCAGCAGCCTCATAAAGGGGCAGATATCTTACAATGAGCAGTTCTTC.

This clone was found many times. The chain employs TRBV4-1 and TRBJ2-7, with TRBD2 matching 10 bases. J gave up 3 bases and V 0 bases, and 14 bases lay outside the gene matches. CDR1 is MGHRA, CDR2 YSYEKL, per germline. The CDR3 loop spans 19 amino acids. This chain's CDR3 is CASSQDLGLRASGSYEQYF. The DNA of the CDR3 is TGCGCCAGCAGCCAAGATCTTGGGCTACGGGCTAGCGGGAGCTACGAGCAGTACTTC.

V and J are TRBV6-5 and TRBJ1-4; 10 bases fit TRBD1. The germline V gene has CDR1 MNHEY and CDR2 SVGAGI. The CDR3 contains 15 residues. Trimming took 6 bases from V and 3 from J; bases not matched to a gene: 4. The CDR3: CASSPGQGANEKLFF. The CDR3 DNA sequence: TGTGCCAGCAGCCCTGGACAGGGGGCTAATGAAAAACTGTTTTTT.

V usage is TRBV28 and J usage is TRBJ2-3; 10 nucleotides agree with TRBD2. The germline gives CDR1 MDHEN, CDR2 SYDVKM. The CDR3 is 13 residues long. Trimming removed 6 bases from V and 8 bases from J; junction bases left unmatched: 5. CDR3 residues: CASRKAGGLTQYF. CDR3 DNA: TGTGCCAGCAGGAAAGCGGGGGGGCTTACGCAGTATTTT.

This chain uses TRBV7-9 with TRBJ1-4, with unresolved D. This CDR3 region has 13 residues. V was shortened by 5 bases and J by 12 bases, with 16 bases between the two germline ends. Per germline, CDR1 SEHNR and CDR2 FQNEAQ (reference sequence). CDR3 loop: CASSGRTGIELFF. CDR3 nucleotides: TGTGCCAGCAGCGGCCGGACCGGGATTGAACTGTTTTTT.